Sequencing of this T cell receptor (beta chain) was carried out in a study of T cells in Graves' hyperthyroidism and ophthalmopathy. Uncontrolled infection, other autoimmune disease, pregnancy and lactation each barred patients from inclusion. RNA transcripts served as the template for amplifying TCR beta CDR3 regions. An initial round of RT-PCR targeting the TCR CDR3 relied on the HTBI primer set. TCRdb reprocessed the multiplex PCR reads with MiXCR, giving one entry per CDR3 protein. The repertoire includes about 840,000 distinct CDR3 sequences, over 35% of them detected once, and approximately 10% sits in the top ten. The germline V gene has CDR1 DFQATT and CDR2 SNEGSKA (reference sequence). V was pared by 6 bases and J by 3 bases, with 14 bases between. The CDR3 is made up of 14 amino acids.

The receptor was isolated from a man between 18 and 35 years old with Graves' hyperthyroidism. The chain recombines TRBV20-1 with TRBJ1-4; D gene unclear. Sequenced input: blood. This chain's CDR3 is CSAPSGKANEKLFF. For the CDR3, the DNA is TGCAGTGCCCCGAGCGGGAAGGCTAATGAAAAACTGTTTTTT.